The rows below give T cell receptor beta chains drawn from one sample of a study of cytomegalovirus exposure and HLA in healthy donors. The repertoire was sequenced with immunoSEQ multiplex PCR; TCRdb's copy has only in-frame clones and lacks some. There are 110,000 to 150,000 clones in the sample; roughly 83% occur only once, and roughly 4% lies in the top ten. The sequenced material came from PBMCs. The origin of the receptors is a man aged 35 to 55 in good health and CMV-seropositive. The CDR3 runs from the conserved cysteine through the conserved F or W. Each record gives: CDR3 protein, CDR3 DNA, J gene, D gene, clone size, V gene. A D gene is named only where the DNA matches it firmly. Not all rows give a size; the values are once, few, many and, for expanded clones, a class.

CDR3: CAWTRLLVNTEAFF
DNA: TGTGCCTGGACTCGCCTACTCGTGAACACTGAAGCTTTCTTT
J: TRBJ1-1
D: -
size: -
V: TRBV30

CDR3: CSVDGTSGGYNEQFF
DNA: TGCAGCGTTGACGGGACTAGCGGGGGTTACAATGAGCAGTTCTTC
J: TRBJ2-1
D: TRBD2
size: -
V: TRBV29-1

CDR3: CASSWGQGKYNEQFF
DNA: TGTGCCAGCAGCTGGGGACAGGGGAAATACAATGAGCAGTTCTTC
J: TRBJ2-1
D: TRBD1
size: few
V: TRBV9

CDR3: CSALPYNEQFF
DNA: TGCAGTGCTCTTCCCTACAATGAGCAGTTCTTC
J: TRBJ2-1
D: -
size: -
V: TRBV20-1

CDR3: CASRGTGGSGELFF
DNA: TGTGCCAGCAGGGGGACAGGGGGAAGCGGGGAGCTGTTTTTT
J: TRBJ2-2
D: TRBD1
size: -
V: TRBV2

CDR3: CASSPLPRSSYNSPLHF
DNA: TGTGCCAGCAGTCCGTTACCGAGAAGCTCCTATAATTCACCCCTCCACTTT
J: TRBJ1-6
D: -
size: -
V: TRBV27

CDR3: CASSSLADTQYF
DNA: TGTGCCAGCAGCTCCTTGGCCGATACGCAGTATTTT
J: TRBJ2-3
D: -
size: -
V: TRBV7-9

CDR3: CASSPLDSWDNEQFF
DNA: TGTGCCAGCAGCCCGCTAGACTCTTGGGACAATGAGCAGTTCTTC
J: TRBJ2-1
D: -
size: -
V: TRBV7-2

CDR3: CASSLAGTGGHEQYF
DNA: TGCGCCAGCAGCTTGGCTGGGACAGGGGGACACGAGCAGTACTTC
J: TRBJ2-7
D: TRBD1
size: -
V: TRBV5-1

CDR3: CAWGASSYEQYF
DNA: TGTGCCTGGGGGGCCAGTTCCTACGAGCAGTACTTC
J: TRBJ2-7
D: -
size: -
V: TRBV30

CDR3: CASSALAGGGTGELFF
DNA: TGTGCCAGTAGTGCACTAGCGGGGGGAGGGACCGGGGAGCTGTTTTTT
J: TRBJ2-2
D: TRBD2
size: -
V: TRBV19

CDR3: CASSILASETQYF
DNA: TGTGCCAGTAGTATTCTAGCATCTGAGACCCAGTACTTC
J: TRBJ2-5
D: -
size: -
V: TRBV19

CDR3: CASEGLGGQPQHF
DNA: TGTGCCAGCGAGGGATTGGGAGGACAGCCCCAGCATTTT
J: TRBJ1-5
D: -
size: few
V: TRBV6-6

CDR3: CASSAESTDTQYF
DNA: TGTGCCAGCAGTGCAGAAAGCACAGATACGCAGTATTTT
J: TRBJ2-3
D: -
size: -
V: TRBV2

CDR3: CASSPGRGRTPHSPLHF
DNA: TGTGCCAGCAGCCCAGGACGAGGGAGGACTCCTCATTCACCCCTCCACTTT
J: TRBJ1-6
D: -
size: -
V: TRBV7-6

CDR3: CASGFSTGLDTQYF
DNA: TGTGCCAGCGGATTCTCGACAGGCCTAGATACGCAGTATTTT
J: TRBJ2-3
D: -
size: once
V: TRBV28

CDR3: CASSISSGRAGLNEQFF
DNA: TGTGCCAGTAGTATCTCTAGCGGGAGGGCCGGACTCAATGAGCAGTTCTTC
J: TRBJ2-1
D: TRBD2
size: -
V: TRBV19

CDR3: CSAKPGQGRNEQYF
DNA: TGCAGCGCAAAACCGGGACAGGGTAGGAACGAGCAGTACTTC
J: TRBJ2-7
D: TRBD1
size: few
V: TRBV29-1

CDR3: CASSVGRRAGGEQYF
DNA: TGTGCCAGCAGCGTAGGACGAAGGGCAGGGGGCGAGCAGTACTTC
J: TRBJ2-7
D: TRBD1
size: -
V: TRBV9

CDR3: CASSLGHSGNTIYF
DNA: TGCGCCAGCAGCTTGGGTCACTCTGGAAACACCATATATTTT
J: TRBJ1-3
D: -
size: -
V: TRBV5-1

CDR3: CASSPRAGTEAFF
DNA: TGTGCCAGCTCACCAAGGGCGGGCACTGAAGCTTTCTTT
J: TRBJ1-1
D: -
size: few
V: TRBV18

CDR3: CASSLDRGQPQHF
DNA: TGTGCCAGCAGCTTAGACAGGGGTCAGCCCCAGCATTTT
J: TRBJ1-5
D: TRBD1
size: -
V: TRBV7-2

CDR3: CAWSVDRSGGGNSPLHF
DNA: TGTGCCTGGAGTGTAGATCGGTCGGGGGGAGGTAATTCACCCCTCCACTTT
J: TRBJ1-6
D: -
size: -
V: TRBV30

CDR3: CASSYGPRSEAFF
DNA: TGTGCCAGCAGTTACGGTCCTAGGTCTGAAGCTTTCTTT
J: TRBJ1-1
D: -
size: -
V: TRBV6-6

CDR3: CAISESTSYEQFF
DNA: TGTGCCATCAGTGAATCTACTAGTTATGAGCAGTTCTTC
J: TRBJ2-1
D: -
size: -
V: TRBV10-3

CDR3: CASCPPTRYEQYF
DNA: TGTGCCAGCTGCCCCCCCACCCGGTACGAGCAGTACTTC
J: TRBJ2-7
D: -
size: -
V: TRBV7-9

CDR3: CASSVSTSGGAVSSTDTQYF
DNA: TGTGCCAGCAGCGTGTCGACTAGCGGGGGGGCCGTATCTAGCACAGATACGCAGTATTTT
J: TRBJ2-3
D: TRBD2
size: -
V: TRBV5-4

CDR3: CASSQEGTGVTDTQYF
DNA: TGTGCCAGCAGCCAAGAAGGGACGGGAGTGACTGATACGCAGTATTTT
J: TRBJ2-3
D: -
size: few
V: TRBV4-2

CDR3: CASSGLRTGPLTYEQYF
DNA: TGTGCCAGCAGTGGCCTAAGAACAGGGCCTCTGACCTACGAGCAGTACTTC
J: TRBJ2-7
D: -
size: few
V: TRBV25-1

CDR3: CASSFVGPSYEQYF
DNA: TGTGCCAGCAGCTTCGTGGGGCCCTCCTACGAGCAGTACTTC
J: TRBJ2-7
D: -
size: once
V: TRBV13

CDR3: CASSLGKGGYIQYF
DNA: TGTGCCAGCAGCTTAGGAAAGGGGGGGTACATTCAGTACTTC
J: TRBJ2-4
D: -
size: few
V: TRBV7-2

CDR3: CAWSVSLTSSGNTIYF
DNA: TGTGCCTGGAGTGTAAGCCTTACGAGCTCTGGAAACACCATATATTTT
J: TRBJ1-3
D: -
size: few
V: TRBV30

CDR3: CSVVSSGNTGELFF
DNA: TGCAGCGTTGTGAGTAGCGGGAACACCGGGGAGCTGTTTTTT
J: TRBJ2-2
D: -
size: -
V: TRBV29-1

CDR3: CASSPGLIQETQYF
DNA: TGTGCCAGCTCACCAGGGCTAATCCAAGAGACCCAGTACTTC
J: TRBJ2-5
D: -
size: -
V: TRBV18

CDR3: CASSSGLYGYTF
DNA: TGCGCCAGCAGCTCAGGACTATATGGCTACACCTTC
J: TRBJ1-2
D: -
size: -
V: TRBV5-1

CDR3: CASSYSVSSYNEQFF
DNA: TGTGCCAGCAGTTATAGCGTTAGCTCCTACAATGAGCAGTTCTTC
J: TRBJ2-1
D: -
size: -
V: TRBV6-6

CDR3: CSVQGSITEAFF
DNA: TGCAGCGTGCAGGGGAGTATCACTGAAGCTTTCTTT
J: TRBJ1-1
D: -
size: -
V: TRBV29-1

CDR3: CASMGSGRADTQYF
DNA: TGCGCCAGCATGGGTAGCGGGAGGGCAGATACGCAGTATTTT
J: TRBJ2-3
D: TRBD2
size: once
V: TRBV5-1

CDR3: CAISDSGIFNEQFF
DNA: TGTGCCATCAGTGATAGCGGGATATTCAATGAGCAGTTCTTC
J: TRBJ2-1
D: TRBD2
size: -
V: TRBV10-3

CDR3: CASRPPAGAGELFF
DNA: TGTGCCAGCAGGCCTCCGGCGGGGGCCGGGGAGCTGTTTTTT
J: TRBJ2-2
D: TRBD2
size: -
V: TRBV7-2

CDR3: CASSGQGQQPQHF
DNA: TGTGCCAGCAGCGGACAGGGACAACAGCCCCAGCATTTT
J: TRBJ1-5
D: TRBD1
size: -
V: TRBV6-1

CDR3: CASRSGTGESTGELFF
DNA: TGCGCCAGCAGGTCCGGGACAGGGGAGAGCACCGGGGAGCTGTTTTTT
J: TRBJ2-2
D: TRBD1
size: once
V: TRBV10-1

CDR3: CASSPGAGVTEAFF
DNA: TGTGCCAGCAGCCCAGGGGCGGGGGTCACTGAAGCTTTCTTT
J: TRBJ1-1
D: -
size: few
V: TRBV5-4

CDR3: CASSFATRTKSDTQYF
DNA: TGTGCCAGCAGCTTTGCGACTAGGACCAAATCAGATACGCAGTATTTT
J: TRBJ2-3
D: -
size: -
V: TRBV5-6

CDR3: CASSSSPRGDEQFF
DNA: TGTGCCAGCAGTTCCTCTCCCAGGGGCGATGAGCAGTTCTTC
J: TRBJ2-1
D: -
size: few
V: TRBV27

CDR3: CASSLGSGTSYEQYF
DNA: TGTGCCAGCAGCTTAGGTAGCGGGACTTCCTACGAGCAGTACTTC
J: TRBJ2-7
D: TRBD2
size: few
V: TRBV7-8

CDR3: CAWSVRGVGFMNTEAFF
DNA: TGTGCCTGGAGTGTACGGGGGGTCGGGTTTATGAACACTGAAGCTTTCTTT
J: TRBJ1-1
D: -
size: -
V: TRBV30

CDR3: CASSFGQAETQYF
DNA: TGTGCTAGCAGTTTCGGACAGGCGGAGACCCAGTACTTC
J: TRBJ2-5
D: TRBD1
size: few
V: TRBV7-7

CDR3: CAWSVGGAAQYF
DNA: TGTGCCTGGAGTGTAGGGGGGGCGGCGCAGTATTTT
J: TRBJ2-3
D: -
size: -
V: TRBV30

CDR3: CASSLLYEQYF
DNA: TGTGCCAGCAGCCTCCTCTACGAGCAGTACTTC
J: TRBJ2-7
D: -
size: -
V: TRBV6-1

CDR3: CASSLLKGTEAFF
DNA: TGTGCCAGCAGTTTATTGAAGGGGACTGAAGCTTTCTTT
J: TRBJ1-1
D: -
size: -
V: TRBV27

CDR3: CASSLNSGRTQETQYF
DNA: TGTGCCAGCAGCTTAAATAGCGGGAGGACCCAAGAGACCCAGTACTTC
J: TRBJ2-5
D: TRBD2
size: -
V: TRBV11-2

CDR3: CASTSGGYNEQFF
DNA: TGCGCCAGCACGAGCGGGGGATACAATGAGCAGTTCTTC
J: TRBJ2-1
D: TRBD2
size: -
V: TRBV4-1

CDR3: CASSRTGGEQRETQYF
DNA: TGTGCCAGCAGCCGGACAGGGGGCGAGCAGCGAGAGACCCAGTACTTC
J: TRBJ2-5
D: TRBD1
size: -
V: TRBV11-2

CDR3: CASTLGSGSDEQYF
DNA: TGCGCCAGCACCCTTGGTTCGGGTTCCGACGAGCAGTACTTC
J: TRBJ2-7
D: -
size: -
V: TRBV5-1